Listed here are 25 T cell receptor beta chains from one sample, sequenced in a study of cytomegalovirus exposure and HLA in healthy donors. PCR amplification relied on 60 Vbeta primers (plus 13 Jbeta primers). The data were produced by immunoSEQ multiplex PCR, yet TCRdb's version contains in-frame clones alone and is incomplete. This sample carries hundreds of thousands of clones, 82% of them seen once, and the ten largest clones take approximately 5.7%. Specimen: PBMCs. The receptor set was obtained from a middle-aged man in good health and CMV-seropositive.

This chain's CDR3 is CASSTRTGSGRETQYF. CDR3 DNA: TGTGCCAGCAGCACCCGGACAGGGTCAGGGAGAGAGACCCAGTACTTC. The J gene is TRBJ2-5, the V gene TRBV5-4; 8 bases line up with TRBD1. The V and J ends lost 4 bases and 4 bases, in that order; junction bases with no gene match: 12. The V gene's germline CDR1 is SGHNT and CDR2 YYREEE (reference sequence). The CDR3 loop spans 16 amino acids.

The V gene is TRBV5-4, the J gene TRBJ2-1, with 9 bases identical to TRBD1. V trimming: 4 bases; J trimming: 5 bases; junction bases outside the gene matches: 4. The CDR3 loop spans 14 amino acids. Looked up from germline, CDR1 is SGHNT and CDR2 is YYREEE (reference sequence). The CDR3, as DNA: TGTGCCAGCAGCGTACGGGACAGGGACAATGAGCAGTTCTTC. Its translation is CASSVRDRDNEQFF.

The CDR3 nucleotides read TGTGCCAGCTCACAAGACAGTCTCTATGGCTACACCTTC. Translation gives CASSQDSLYGYTF. The V gene is TRBV18, the J gene TRBJ1-2, with a tentative D call TRBD1 (5 bases). V was cut by 4 bases and J by 4 bases, with 10 bases left in between. CDR3 length: 13 residues. The germline gives CDR1 KGHSH, CDR2 LQKENI.

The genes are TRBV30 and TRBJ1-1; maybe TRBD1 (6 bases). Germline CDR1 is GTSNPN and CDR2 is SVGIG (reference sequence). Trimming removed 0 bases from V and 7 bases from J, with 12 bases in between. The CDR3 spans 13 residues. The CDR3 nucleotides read TGTGCCTGGAGTGTACAGGGTAGCCGTGAAGCTTTCTTT. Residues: CAWSVQGSREAFF.

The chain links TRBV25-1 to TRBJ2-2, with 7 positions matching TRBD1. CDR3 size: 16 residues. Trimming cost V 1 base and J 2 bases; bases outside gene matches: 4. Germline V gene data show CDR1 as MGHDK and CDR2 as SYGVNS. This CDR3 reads CASSEFRQGNTGELFF. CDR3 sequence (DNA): TGTGCCAGCAGTGAATTCCGACAGGGCAACACCGGGGAGCTGTTTTTT.

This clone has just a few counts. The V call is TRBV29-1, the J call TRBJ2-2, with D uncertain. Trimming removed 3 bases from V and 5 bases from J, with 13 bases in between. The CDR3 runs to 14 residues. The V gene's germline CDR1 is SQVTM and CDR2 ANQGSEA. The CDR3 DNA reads TGCAGCGTTGAGCTGCGAACTAATACCGGGGAGCTGTTTTTT. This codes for CSVELRTNTGELFF.

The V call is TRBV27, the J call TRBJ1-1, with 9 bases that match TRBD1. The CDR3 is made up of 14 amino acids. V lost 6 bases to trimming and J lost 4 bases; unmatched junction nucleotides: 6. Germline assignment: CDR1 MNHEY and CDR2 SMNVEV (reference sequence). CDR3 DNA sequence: TGTGCCAGCAGGCCCGGGACAGGGCCCACTGAAGCTTTCTTT. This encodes CASRPGTGPTEAFF.

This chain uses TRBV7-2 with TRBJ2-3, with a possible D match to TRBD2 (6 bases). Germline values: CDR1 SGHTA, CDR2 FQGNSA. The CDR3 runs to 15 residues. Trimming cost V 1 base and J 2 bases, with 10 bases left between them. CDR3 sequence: CASSLVGLLTDTQYF. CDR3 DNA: TGTGCCAGCAGCTTAGTGGGACTCCTCACAGATACGCAGTATTTT. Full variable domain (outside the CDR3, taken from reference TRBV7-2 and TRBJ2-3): GAGVSQSPSNKVTEKGKDVELRCDPISGHTALYWYRQSLGQGLEFLIYFQGNSAPDKSGLPSDRFSAERTGGSVSTLTIQRTQQEDSAVYLCASSLVGLLTDTQYFGPGTRLTVL.

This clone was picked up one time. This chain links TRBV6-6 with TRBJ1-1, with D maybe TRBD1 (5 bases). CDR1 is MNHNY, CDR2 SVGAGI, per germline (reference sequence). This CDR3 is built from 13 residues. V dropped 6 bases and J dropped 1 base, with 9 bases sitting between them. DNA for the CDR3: TGTGCCAGCAGCCAAGACAGGAACACTGAAGCTTTCTTT. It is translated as CASSQDRNTEAFF.

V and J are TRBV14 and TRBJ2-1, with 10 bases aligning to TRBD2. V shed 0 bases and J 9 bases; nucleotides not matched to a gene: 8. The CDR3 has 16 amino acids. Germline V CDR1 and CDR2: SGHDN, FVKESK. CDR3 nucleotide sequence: TGTGCCAGCAGCCAAGACGAGCGGGAGGGCCGCGGTGAGCAGTTCTTC. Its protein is CASSQDEREGRGEQFF.

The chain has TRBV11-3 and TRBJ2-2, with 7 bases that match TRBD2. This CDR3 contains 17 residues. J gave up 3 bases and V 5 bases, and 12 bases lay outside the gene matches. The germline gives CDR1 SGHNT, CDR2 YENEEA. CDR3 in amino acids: CASSTDRWGGDTGELFF. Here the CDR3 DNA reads TGTGCCAGCAGCACCGACCGCTGGGGGGGTGACACCGGGGAGCTGTTTTTT.

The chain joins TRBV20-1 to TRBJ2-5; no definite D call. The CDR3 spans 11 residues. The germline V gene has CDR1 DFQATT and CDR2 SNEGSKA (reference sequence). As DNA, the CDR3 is TGCGGAGCCCTCCCCGGGGAGACCCAGTACTTC. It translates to CGALPGETQYF.

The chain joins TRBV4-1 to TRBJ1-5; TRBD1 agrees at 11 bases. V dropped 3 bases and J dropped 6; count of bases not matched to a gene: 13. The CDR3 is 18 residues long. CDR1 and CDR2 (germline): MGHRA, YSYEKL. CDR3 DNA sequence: TGCGCCAGCAGCCAGGACCGGTCCGGACAGGGGGCCTTTCAGCCCCAGCATTTT. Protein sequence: CASSQDRSGQGAFQPQHF.

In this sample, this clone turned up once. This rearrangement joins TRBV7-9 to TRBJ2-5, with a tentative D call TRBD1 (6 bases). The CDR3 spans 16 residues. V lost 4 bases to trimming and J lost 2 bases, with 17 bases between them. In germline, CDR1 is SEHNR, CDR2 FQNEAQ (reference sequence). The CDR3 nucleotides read TGTGCCAGCAGCTCTGCTAACAGGGCTCCACAAGAGACCCAGTACTTC. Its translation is CASSSANRAPQETQYF.

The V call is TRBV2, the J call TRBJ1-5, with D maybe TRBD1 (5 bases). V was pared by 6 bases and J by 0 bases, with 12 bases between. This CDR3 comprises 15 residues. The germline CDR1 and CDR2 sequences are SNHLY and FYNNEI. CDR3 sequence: CASSAYRYSNQPQHF. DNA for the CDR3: TGTGCCAGCAGCGCATACAGGTATAGCAATCAGCCCCAGCATTTT.

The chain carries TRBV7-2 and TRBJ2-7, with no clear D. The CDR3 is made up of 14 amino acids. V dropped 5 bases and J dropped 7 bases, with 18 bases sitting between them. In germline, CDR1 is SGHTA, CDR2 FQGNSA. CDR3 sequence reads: CASSPGPVGGEQYF. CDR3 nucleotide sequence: TGTGCCAGCAGCCCAGGCCCCGTTGGTGGGGAGCAGTACTTC.

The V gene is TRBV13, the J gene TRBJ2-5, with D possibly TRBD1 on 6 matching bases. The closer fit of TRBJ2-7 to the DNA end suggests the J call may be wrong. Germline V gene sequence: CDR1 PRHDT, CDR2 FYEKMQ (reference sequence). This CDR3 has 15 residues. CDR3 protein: CASSLSRTARYEQYF. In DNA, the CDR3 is TGTGCCAGCAGCTTATCCCGGACAGCCCGATACGAGCAGTACTTC.

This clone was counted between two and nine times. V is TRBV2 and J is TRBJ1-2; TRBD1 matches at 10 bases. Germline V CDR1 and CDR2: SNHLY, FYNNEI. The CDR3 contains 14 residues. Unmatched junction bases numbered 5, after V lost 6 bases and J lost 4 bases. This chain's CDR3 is CASRQGQGSYGYTF. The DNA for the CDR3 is TGTGCCAGCAGGCAGGGACAGGGGTCCTATGGCTACACCTTC.

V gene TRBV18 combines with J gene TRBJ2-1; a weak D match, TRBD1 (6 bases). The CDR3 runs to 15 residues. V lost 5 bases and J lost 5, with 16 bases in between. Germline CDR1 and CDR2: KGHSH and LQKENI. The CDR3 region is CASSLNLDRNNEQFF. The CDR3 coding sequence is TGTGCCAGCTCATTAAACCTTGACAGGAACAATGAGCAGTTCTTC. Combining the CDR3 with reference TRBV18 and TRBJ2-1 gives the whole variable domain NAGVMQNPRHLVRRRGQEARLRCSPMKGHSHVYWYRQLPEEGLKFMVYLQKENIIDESGMPKERFSAEFPKEGPSILRIQQVVRGDSAAYFCASSLNLDRNNEQFFGPGTRLTVL.

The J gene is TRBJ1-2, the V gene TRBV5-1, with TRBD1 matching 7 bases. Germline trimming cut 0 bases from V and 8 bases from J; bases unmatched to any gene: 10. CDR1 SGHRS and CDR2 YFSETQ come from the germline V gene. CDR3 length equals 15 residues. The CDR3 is CASSLATLGGSGYTF. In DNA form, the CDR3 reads TGCGCCAGCAGCTTGGCCACGTTAGGGGGCTCGGGCTACACCTTC.

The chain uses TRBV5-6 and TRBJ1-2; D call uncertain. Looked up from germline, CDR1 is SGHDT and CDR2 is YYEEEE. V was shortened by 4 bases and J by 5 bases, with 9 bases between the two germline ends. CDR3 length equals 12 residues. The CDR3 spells CASSTNRYGYTF. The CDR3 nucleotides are TGTGCCAGCAGCACGAACAGATATGGCTACACCTTC.

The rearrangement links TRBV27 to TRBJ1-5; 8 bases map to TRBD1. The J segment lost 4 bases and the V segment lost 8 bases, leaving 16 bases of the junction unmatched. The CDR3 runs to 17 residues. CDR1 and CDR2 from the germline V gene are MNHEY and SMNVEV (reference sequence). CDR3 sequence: CASGKIRDRPLNQPQHF. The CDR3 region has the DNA TGTGCCAGCGGCAAGATCCGGGACAGGCCACTGAATCAGCCCCAGCATTTT.

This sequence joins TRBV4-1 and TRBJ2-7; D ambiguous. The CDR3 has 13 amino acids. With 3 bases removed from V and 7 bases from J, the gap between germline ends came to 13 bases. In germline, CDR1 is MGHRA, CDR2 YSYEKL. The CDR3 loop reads CASSQMGSLEQYF. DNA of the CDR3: TGCGCCAGCAGCCAGATGGGCTCCCTTGAGCAGTACTTC.

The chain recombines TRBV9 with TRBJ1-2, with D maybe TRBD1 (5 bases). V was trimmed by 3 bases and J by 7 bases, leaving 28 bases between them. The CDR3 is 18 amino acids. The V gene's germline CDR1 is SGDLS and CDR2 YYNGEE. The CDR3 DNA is TGTGCCAGCAGCGCCACGTATGGGGTCGGAGGGGCTAAAAGTGGCTACACCTTC. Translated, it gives CASSATYGVGGAKSGYTF.

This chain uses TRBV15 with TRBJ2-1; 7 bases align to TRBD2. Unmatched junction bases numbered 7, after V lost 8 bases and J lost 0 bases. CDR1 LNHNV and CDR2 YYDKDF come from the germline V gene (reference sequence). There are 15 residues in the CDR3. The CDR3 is CATGSGTSSYNEQFF. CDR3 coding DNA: TGTGCCACCGGGAGCGGGACGAGCTCCTACAATGAGCAGTTCTTC. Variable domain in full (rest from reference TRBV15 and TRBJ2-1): DAMVIQNPRYQVTQFGKPVTLSCSQTLNHNVMYWYQQKSSQAPKLLFHYYDKDFNNEADTPDNFQSRRPNTSFCFLDIRSPGLGDTAMYLCATGSGTSSYNEQFFGPGTRLTVL.